The T cell receptor beta chain under discussion was sequenced for a study of CD8 T cells in ankylosing spondylitis. Overall study findings and caveats: Eight highly homologous variants formed a TCR beta motif that appeared characteristic of ankylosing spondylitis blood. Reports say disease-linked clones showed up significantly more in matched ankylosing spondylitis synovial fluid. Earlier work had already found some motif variants in reactive arthritis synovial fluid and blood.

5'-RACE, quantitative and with molecular barcodes, yielded the TCR beta libraries. TCRdb itself ran the 5' RACE reads through MiXCR, one entry per CDR3 protein. The table lists 160,000 or so distinct CDR3 sequences, 9.8% of them singletons, with about 15% in the top ten. As for this clonotype: Its antigen remains unknown.

The CDR3 extends over 13 amino acids. Germline assignment: CDR1 SGHVS and CDR2 FNYEAQ. Between the trimmed V and J ends, which lost 5 bases and 0 bases, there was a span of 7 bases. J is TRBJ1-1 and V is TRBV7-6, with D hard to call. The sample consisted of blood, either unsorted or a sorted T cell fraction (not recorded which). This receptor was taken from a female donor with ankylosing spondylitis or in good health (not recorded which). This CDR3 reads CASSQTVNTEAFF. In nucleotides, the CDR3 is TGTGCCAGCAGCCAAACAGTGAACACTGAAGCTTTCTTT.